This TCR beta chain emerged from a study of human T cells and chemical hapten exposure. Study summary: Patients received weekly diphenylcyclopropenone doses to the scalp throughout the approximately 24-week study. Overall study results and limits: Alopecia affected the donors, so their immune response may differ from healthy people's. TCRs exceeding a frequency of 1 in 1000 stayed unchanged under DPC sensitization. Significantly greater numbers of large CDR3 similarity clusters came from expanded TCRs than from controls.

Germline CDR1 and CDR2: MGHDK and SYGVNS. The CDR3 extends over 17 amino acids. V was trimmed by 3 bases and J by 0 bases, leaving 18 bases between them. The time point here: patch test 3, about 24 weeks after DPC sensitization. Treatment noted: therapeutic diphenylcyclopropenone sensitization with weekly scalp DPC. TCRdb analysed the RACE reads with MiXCR anew, one entry per CDR3 protein. The sample lists 97,000 or so distinct CDR3 sequences, 27% occurring once. This clonotype was counted ten times or more. Its antigen is undetermined. The source of this sequence is a man aged 40-49 years with alopecia areata. Some clones in this sample may be carry-over from other donors' samples. Specimen: whole blood, collected in connection with sensitization to the hapten diphenylcyclopropenone (DPC). The V call is TRBV25-1, the J call TRBJ2-7; D may be TRBD1 (6 bases). The CDR3 DNA sequence: TGTGCCAGCAGTGACACCTCAACAGGGTACGGCTCCTACGAGCAGTACTTC. Translating it yields CASSDTSTGYGSYEQYF.